Presented here are 20 T cell receptor beta chains from one specimen sequenced in a study of a mutant IDH1 vaccine in newly diagnosed glioma (dated by TCRdb to the early 2020s). Antigens of these TCRs are unknown. Preparation of the library involved the immunoSEQ multiplex PCR assay. TCRdb holds this immuneACCESS table with in-frame rearrangements only. Some clones are missing; in checked studies, unresolved V genes explain under half, and the rest has no known cause. The sample table lists some 80,000 clones, approximately 89% of them with a count of one. The ten largest clonotypes hold around 0.73% of the sample. Interpreted using the paper, the time point label stands for: week 23, last vaccination. Every vaccine dose consisted of 300 ug of a 20-mer mutant IDH1 peptide in Montanide, administered subcutaneously together with topical imiquimod. The material sequenced was PBMCs, taken from a glioma patient whose treatment included an IDH1 peptide vaccine. The receptor set was obtained from a woman between 50 and 59 years old with glioma.

The chain uses TRBV25-1 and TRBJ1-4, with 7 bases matching TRBD1. V was pared by 7 bases and J by 8 bases, with 13 bases of the junction left unmatched. Germline V gene lookup returns CDR1 MGHDK and CDR2 SYGVNS. This CDR3 comprises 15 residues. The CDR3 DNA is TGTGCCAGCACCCCCGGACAGGCCTTTGTGGAAAAACTGTTTTTT. Residues: CASTPGQAFVEKLFF.

V gene TRBV7-9 combines with J gene TRBJ2-5; 9 positions agree with TRBD1. V lost 0 bases to trimming and J lost 7 bases; unmatched junction nucleotides: 3. Germline V lookup: CDR1 SEHNR, CDR2 FQNEAQ (reference sequence). The CDR3 has 14 residues. The CDR3 loop is CASSLAGQGRTQYF. The CDR3 region has the DNA TGTGCCAGCAGCTTAGCGGGACAGGGACGGACCCAGTACTTC.

The chain recombines TRBV29-1 with TRBJ2-1; 7 bases are a match to TRBD1. This CDR3 has 13 residues. V shed 6 bases, J shed 9 bases, and the junction held 11 bases outside the gene matches. Germline loops: CDR1 SQVTM, CDR2 ANQGSEA. The CDR3 DNA reads TGCAGCGTCTGGGACAGTCCGAGGGGTGAGCAGTTCTTC. It specifies CSVWDSPRGEQFF.

In this sample, this clone turned up a few times. The chain links TRBV7-2 to TRBJ2-7, with 7 bases fitting TRBD2. The V segment lost 4 bases and the J segment 7 bases; nucleotides outside the gene matches: 7. Germline V lookup: CDR1 SGHTA, CDR2 FQGNSA. The CDR3 sequence is 13 residues long. The CDR3 loop is CASSWVERDEQYF. CDR3 bases: TGTGCCAGCAGCTGGGTGGAGCGGGATGAGCAGTACTTC.

V usage is TRBV5-4 and J usage is TRBJ1-1; a weak D match, TRBD1 (5 bases). Germline lookup yields CDR1 SGHNT and CDR2 YYREEE (reference sequence). Trimming stripped 7 bases from V and 3 bases from J, with 13 bases between. The CDR3 has 13 amino acids. The CDR3 region is CASRGQVDTEAFF. The CDR3 nucleotides read TGTGCCAGCCGTGGACAAGTGGACACTGAAGCTTTCTTT.

This sequence joins TRBV19 and TRBJ2-1, with 10 bases that match TRBD2. Germline lookup yields CDR1 LNHDA and CDR2 SQIVND (reference sequence). The CDR3 extends over 16 amino acids. Trimming cost V 5 bases and J 0 bases; bases outside gene matches: 4. CDR3 in amino acids: CASSPSGGRSYNEQFF. CDR3 sequence (DNA): TGTGCCAGTAGTCCTAGCGGGGGCCGCTCCTACAATGAGCAGTTCTTC.

The chain has TRBV29-1 and TRBJ2-3; 13 bases map to TRBD2. There are 15 residues in the CDR3. V was pared by 6 bases and J by 2 bases, with 5 bases of the junction left unmatched. Germline CDR1 SQVTM, CDR2 ANQGSEA. The CDR3 here is CSVPGLAGSTDTQYF. As DNA, the CDR3 is TGCAGCGTCCCGGGACTAGCGGGGTCCACAGATACGCAGTATTTT.

This clone showed up just a few times. The chain is built from TRBV2 and TRBJ1-5, with D possibly matching TRBD1 (5 bases). Germline V gene data show CDR1 as SNHLY and CDR2 as FYNNEI. V was cut by 7 bases and J by 5 bases, with 12 bases left in between. The CDR3 has 13 residues. CDR3 nucleotide sequence: TGTGCCAGCATCAAAGGGGTAGATCAGCCCCAGCATTTT. Protein product: CASIKGVDQPQHF. Drawing the rest from reference TRBV2 and TRBJ1-5, the complete variable domain is EPEVTQTPSHQVTQMGQEVILRCVPISNHLYFYWYRQILGQKVEFLVSFYNNEISEKSEIFDDQFSVERPDGSNFTLKIRSTKLEDSAMYFCASIKGVDQPQHFGDGTRLSIL.

The rearrangement joins TRBV6-5 to TRBJ2-5; 8 bases match TRBD1. Looked up from germline, CDR1 is MNHEY and CDR2 is SVGAGI. CDR3 length: 16 amino acids. V shed 4 bases and J 5 bases; nucleotides not matched to a gene: 12. CDR3 DNA: TGTGCCAGCAGTTTTGTACACAGGGGGAGAAGGGAGACCCAGTACTTC. Protein sequence: CASSFVHRGRRETQYF.

J is TRBJ2-3 and V is TRBV7-9; 12 bases are a match to TRBD2. The V gene end was trimmed by 1 base and the J gene end by 4 bases; junction bases not matched to a gene: 9. From germline, CDR1 is SEHNR and CDR2 FQNEAQ (reference sequence). The CDR3 extends over 18 amino acids. The DNA of the CDR3 is TGTGCCAGCAGCTTAGGTCTAGCGGGAGGGCCCCCCGCAGATACGCAGTATTTT. Protein product: CASSLGLAGGPPADTQYF. The variable domain in full, completed from reference TRBV7-9 and TRBJ2-3, reads DTGVSQNPRHKITKRGQNVTFRCDPISEHNRLYWYRQTLGQGPEFLTYFQNEAQLEKSRLLSDRFSAERPKGSFSTLEIQRTEQGDSAMYLCASSLGLAGGPPADTQYFGPGTRLTVL.

The CDR3 loop is CASSEQDREYNSPLHF. CDR3 DNA: TGTGCCAGCAGTGAACAGGACAGGGAATATAATTCACCCCTCCACTTT. The chain recombines TRBV2 with TRBJ1-6; 8 bases map to TRBD1. Germline CDR1 reads SNHLY; CDR2 reads FYNNEI. The CDR3 is 16 amino acids. V shed 2 bases and J 4 bases; nucleotides not matched to a gene: 4.

This chain connects TRBV7-9 to TRBJ2-7, with TRBD2 as a possible D gene (6 bases). V dropped 5 bases and J dropped 7 bases, with 21 bases sitting between them. Germline V gives CDR1 SEHNR, CDR2 FQNEAQ (reference sequence). The CDR3 is made up of 15 amino acids. CDR3 sequence (DNA): TGTGCCAGCAGCCCCCTGGCCCTAGCGCTTGGTGAGCAGTACTTC. This translates into CASSPLALALGEQYF.

V gene TRBV6-1 combines with J gene TRBJ2-7; perhaps TRBD2 as D (6 bases). The CDR3 has 12 residues. Germline V lookup: CDR1 MNHNS, CDR2 SASEGT. Trimming stripped 8 bases from V and 2 bases from J, with 10 bases between. The CDR3 sequence is CASSREAYEQYF. CDR3 sequence (DNA): TGTGCCAGCTCTAGGGAGGCCTACGAGCAGTACTTC.

This chain joins TRBV5-1 and TRBJ1-4; D is perhaps TRBD1 (5 bases). The germline CDR1 and CDR2 sequences are SGHRS and YFSETQ. This CDR3 is 14 amino acids long. The V gene lost 2 bases and the J gene lost 7 bases, with 12 bases spanning the gap. The chain's CDR3 is CASSLTGTTEKLFF. The DNA of the CDR3 is TGCGCCAGCAGCTTAACCGGGACCACTGAAAAACTGTTTTTT.

The rearrangement joins TRBV6-5 to TRBJ2-1, with D perhaps matching TRBD2 (5 bases). The CDR3 covers 16 residues. With 2 bases removed from V and 5 bases from J, the gap between germline ends came to 16 bases. The V gene's germline CDR1 is MNHEY and CDR2 SVGAGI. The CDR3 sequence is CASSYPGSRANNEQFF. CDR3 nucleotide sequence: TGTGCCAGCAGTTACCCCGGGTCGCGGGCGAACAATGAGCAGTTCTTC.

The chain combines TRBV28 with TRBJ2-2; D possibly matches TRBD1 or TRBD2 (5 bases each). Looked up from germline, CDR1 is MDHEN and CDR2 is SYDVKM. The CDR3 loop spans 16 amino acids. Trimming removed 7 bases at V and 6 bases at J, with 21 bases between. The CDR3 DNA follows: TGTGCCAGCACTCCTATGGGGCCTGGCGGGTCCGGGGAGCTGTTTTTT. Its protein is CASTPMGPGGSGELFF.

The gene calls are TRBV7-3 and TRBJ2-7, with 11 bases aligning to TRBD2. The germline V gene encodes CDR1 SGHTA and CDR2 FQGTGA. The CDR3 loop spans 13 amino acids. Losses at the gene ends were 0 bases for V and 11 bases for J; bases not matched to a gene: 3. The CDR3 DNA follows: TGTGCCAGCAGCTTAACGACTAGCGGGACGAAGTACTTC. Its translation: CASSLTTSGTKYF.

J is TRBJ2-3 and V is TRBV25-1; 8 nucleotides line up with TRBD2. The CDR3 is made up of 17 amino acids. Germline CDR1 and CDR2: MGHDK and SYGVNS. V trimming: 5 bases; J trimming: 4 bases; junction bases outside the gene matches: 14. CDR3 residues: CASSRVLTGGMSDTQYF. DNA of the CDR3: TGTGCCAGCAGTCGGGTCCTGACGGGAGGGATGTCAGATACGCAGTATTTT.

V gene TRBV10-3 combines with J gene TRBJ1-1; 7 bases match TRBD1. This CDR3 has 14 amino acids. CDR1 ENHRY and CDR2 SYGVKD come from the germline V gene. The trim removed 7 bases at V and 3 bases at J, leaving 8 bases unmatched. CDR3 sequence (DNA): TGTGCCATCAACGTCGACAGGGATGACACTGAAGCTTTCTTT. Translated, it gives CAINVDRDDTEAFF.

The genes are TRBV5-4 and TRBJ2-2; 8 nucleotides agree with TRBD1. V was pared by 0 bases and J by 4 bases, with 5 bases of the junction left unmatched. The CDR3 length is 16 residues. From germline, CDR1 is SGHNT and CDR2 YYREEE (reference sequence). CDR3 amino acids: CASSLGQGAGTGELFF. The CDR3 DNA follows: TGTGCCAGCAGCTTGGGGCAGGGGGCTGGCACCGGGGAGCTGTTTTTT.